A selection of T cell receptor beta chains follows, all from one sample in a study of blood T cell repertoires in COVID-19. Clones were sequenced by immunoSEQ multiplex PCR, and TCRdb holds only the in-frame ones, with some missing. Of 300,000 to 500,000 clones listed, 70% to 90% are singletons. The sequenced sample consisted of PBMCs or T cells enriched from blood (not recorded which). These receptor sequences come from a woman aged 30 to 39 with acute COVID-19. The CDR3 runs from the conserved cysteine through the conserved F or W. Each record gives: clone size, V gene, J gene, D gene, CDR3 protein, CDR3 DNA. The D gene is left open where the match is weak. Clone size is shown for a subset of rows, as once, few, many or a class of expanded clone.

once	TRBV3-1/TRBV3-2	TRBJ1-6	-	CASSQDGGENSPLHF	TGTGCCAGCAGCCAAGATGGGGGCGAAAATTCACCCCTCCACTTT
-	TRBV2	TRBJ1-2	-	CASSEQGDYGYTF	TGTGCCAGCAGTGAACAAGGGGACTATGGCTACACCTTC
-	TRBV4-1	TRBJ1-1	-	CASSQTILGSNTEAFF	TGCGCCAGCAGCCAAACAATCCTAGGATCGAACACTGAAGCTTTCTTT
-	TRBV7-6	TRBJ2-7	TRBD2	CASSLASAGGPYEQYF	TGTGCCAGCAGCTTAGCCTCGGCGGGGGGGCCCTACGAGCAGTACTTC
-	TRBV3-1/TRBV3-2	TRBJ2-3	TRBD2	CASSPLAGVITDTQYF	TGTGCCAGCAGTCCACTAGCGGGGGTGATCACAGATACGCAGTATTTT
-	TRBV28	TRBJ2-7	-	CASSQGYEQYF	TGTGCCAGCAGCCAGGGGTACGAGCAGTACTTC
-	TRBV24-1	TRBJ2-1	TRBD2	CATSGLAGTYYNEQFF	TGTGCCACCAGCGGACTAGCGGGGACCTACTACAATGAGCAGTTCTTC
-	TRBV7-3	TRBJ1-1	-	CASSLGRKDTEAFF	TGTGCCAGCAGCTTAGGCAGGAAGGACACTGAAGCTTTCTTT
-	TRBV18	TRBJ1-4	-	CASSPRIEDRLNEKLFF	TGTGCCAGCTCACCCAGAATTGAAGACAGACTTAATGAAAAACTGTTTTTT
-	TRBV7-3	TRBJ1-1	TRBD1	CASSPSTGVNTEAFF	TGTGCCAGCAGCCCATCGACAGGGGTGAACACTGAAGCTTTCTTT
-	TRBV6-2/TRBV6-3	TRBJ1-6	TRBD1	CASSMGQGNSPLHF	TGTGCCAGCAGCATGGGACAGGGCAATTCACCCCTCCACTTT
-	TRBV6-4	TRBJ2-3	-	CASSDSSSTDTQYF	TGTGCCAGCAGTGACTCGAGCTCCACAGATACGCAGTATTTT
few	TRBV9	TRBJ1-4	TRBD1	CASSVGTGINEKLFF	TGTGCCAGCAGCGTGGGGACAGGTATTAATGAAAAACTGTTTTTT
-	TRBV6-6	TRBJ2-7	-	CASSYSGAYEQYF	TGTGCCAGCAGTTACTCGGGGGCATACGAGCAGTACTTC
-	TRBV2	TRBJ2-3	TRBD2	CASKETSGAVIDTQYF	TGTGCCAGCAAAGAGACTAGCGGGGCTGTTATTGATACGCAGTATTTT
-	TRBV10-1	TRBJ2-3	-	CASKGKAADTQYF	TGCGCCAGCAAGGGGAAGGCAGCAGATACGCAGTATTTT
-	TRBV7-2	TRBJ1-6	TRBD1	CASSNRGKNNSPLHF	TGTGCCAGCAGCAACAGGGGGAAAAATAATTCACCCCTCCACTTT
-	TRBV6-5	TRBJ1-2	-	CASTGRGRYGYTF	TGTGCCAGCACGGGCAGGGGCCGCTATGGCTACACCTTC
once	TRBV21-1	TRBJ2-4	-	CASSKGSLTGRAQYF	TGTGCCAGCAGCAAAGGGAGTCTGACCGGGAGGGCTCAGTACTTC
-	TRBV7-2	TRBJ2-5	-	CASRRLGGDRVETQYF	TGTGCCAGCAGACGACTCGGGGGAGACAGGGTAGAGACCCAGTACTTC
-	TRBV11-2	TRBJ1-4	-	CASSLRRGGEKLFF	TGTGCCAGCAGCTTAAGGCGGGGTGGGGAAAAACTGTTTTTT
-	TRBV5-6	TRBJ2-3	TRBD1	CASSSGTGSTDTQYF	TGTGCCAGCAGTTCCGGGACAGGAAGCACAGATACGCAGTATTTT
few	TRBV12-3/TRBV12-4	TRBJ1-2	-	CASRDGRVDGYTF	TGTGCCAGCAGGGATGGCAGGGTAGATGGCTACACCTTC
-	TRBV9	TRBJ2-3	TRBD1	CASSVGTGVGADTQYF	TGTGCCAGCAGCGTGGGGACAGGGGTAGGCGCAGATACGCAGTATTTT
few	TRBV12-3/TRBV12-4	TRBJ1-4	TRBD1	CASKLTGVEKLFF	TGTGCCAGCAAACTGACAGGGGTTGAAAAACTGTTTTTT
-	TRBV9	TRBJ1-2	TRBD1	CASSATGQGITGGYTF	TGTGCCAGCAGCGCCACTGGACAGGGGATAACTGGGGGCTACACCTTC
-	TRBV27	TRBJ2-7	-	CASSLGQGPYEQYF	TGTGCCAGCAGTTTAGGCCAGGGCCCCTACGAGCAGTACTTC
-	TRBV4-1	TRBJ2-7	TRBD2	CASSPLARTYEQYF	TGCGCCAGCAGCCCACTAGCGCGGACCTACGAGCAGTACTTC
once	TRBV7-2	TRBJ2-3	-	CASSFQSTDTQYF	TGTGCCAGCAGCTTCCAGAGCACAGATACGCAGTATTTT
-	TRBV4-1	TRBJ2-7	TRBD1	CASSQTGGEVRYEQYF	TGCGCCAGCAGCCAAACAGGGGGCGAAGTCAGGTACGAGCAGTACTTC
-	TRBV6-5	TRBJ1-1	-	CASKAGTEAFF	TGTGCCAGCAAGGCAGGGACTGAAGCTTTCTTT
-	TRBV3-1/TRBV3-2	TRBJ1-4	-	CASSKAGGSAEKLFF	TGTGCCAGCAGCAAAGCGGGGGGCAGTGCTGAAAAACTGTTTTTT
-	TRBV7-3	TRBJ1-1	-	CASSRARKTEAFF	TGTGCCAGCAGCCGTGCCAGGAAAACTGAAGCTTTCTTT
-	TRBV5-8	TRBJ2-7	TRBD1	CASSPRQGSSYEQYF	TGTGCCAGCAGCCCGAGACAGGGGTCGTCCTACGAGCAGTACTTC
-	TRBV14	TRBJ2-4	TRBD1	CASSLGQGSIQYF	TGTGCCAGCAGCCTCGGACAGGGTAGCATTCAGTACTTC
-	TRBV2	TRBJ1-1	-	CASSHPQGSDTEAFF	TGTGCCAGCAGCCACCCCCAGGGAAGCGACACTGAAGCTTTCTTT
-	TRBV7-9	TRBJ2-1	-	CASSPPPSASYNEQFF	TGTGCCAGCAGCCCACCCCCCAGTGCCTCCTACAATGAGCAGTTCTTC
once	TRBV28	TRBJ1-1	TRBD1	CASRYRGLNTEAFF	TGTGCCAGCAGGTACAGGGGCCTTAACACTGAAGCTTTCTTT